At least ten counts were recorded for the clone carrying this TCR beta chain. Its antigen is still unknown. As for time point: newly diagnosed GD, antithyroid drugs for less than 3 months. Extracted PBMC RNA gave rise to the TCR library. EDTA tubes were used for drawing around 8.2 milliliters of peripheral blood. The data were obtained in a study of regulatory T cells in long-lasting Graves disease. Regarding the study as a whole: Persistent Graves' patients possessed reduced TCR diversity relative to recently diagnosed ones.

Combining iRepertoire HTBI primers with Arm-PCR of CDR3 regions, the authors built TCR beta libraries. One entry per CDR3 protein, called by TCRdb with MiXCR from the multiplex PCR reads. The sample contains around 420,000 distinct CDR3 sequences, 15% to 19% of which appear only once. CDR1 and CDR2 (germline): SGHTA, FQGTGA. The CDR3 covers 15 residues. Trimming shortened V by 2 bases and J by 4 bases, and 12 bases separated the two germline ends. The sample in question was peripheral blood mononuclear cells (PBMCs), obtained at new diagnosis, from a patient treated with antithyroid drugs. This sequence originates from a female donor with Graves disease. V gene TRBV7-3 combines with J gene TRBJ2-1; D is undetermined. DNA of the CDR3: TGTGCCAGCAGCTTAGGTAGCCCCGAATACAATGAGCAGTTCTTC. Its translation: CASSLGSPEYNEQFF.